These 4 T cell receptor beta chains originate from one sample sequenced in a study of control samples from healthy donors and cancer patients. Assay: immunoSEQ multiplex PCR; the TCRdb copy retains only in-frame clones and omits some. The sample shows some 120,000 clones, about 83% of them seen only once. The source material was blood. Receptors originate from a man aged 25 to 40 in good health.

The chain employs TRBV7-3 and TRBJ1-1; no clear D gene. Germline assignment: CDR1 SGHTA and CDR2 FQGTGA. The CDR3 totals 13 residues. Deletions cut 5 bases from V and 4 bases from J, with 11 bases between. CDR3 sequence reads: CASSPKGGTEAFF. CDR3 nucleotides: TGTGCCAGCAGCCCGAAGGGCGGCACTGAAGCTTTCTTT.

The genes are TRBV5-5 and TRBJ1-1; 9 bases are shared with TRBD1. This CDR3 spans 13 amino acids. V lost 4 bases, J lost 7 bases, and 5 bases stayed unmatched. CDR1 is SGHKS, CDR2 YYEKEE, per germline (reference sequence). The CDR3 nucleotides are TGTGCCAGCAGCCTGTTGGGACAGGGTGAAGCTTTCTTT. It yields the protein CASSLLGQGEAFF. Full variable domain (outside the CDR3, taken from reference TRBV5-5 and TRBJ1-1): DAGVTQSPTHLIKTRGQQVTLRCSPISGHKSVSWYQQVLGQGPQFIFQYYEKEERGRGNFPDRFSARQFPNYSSELNVNALLLGDSALYLCASSLLGQGEAFFGQGTRLTVV.

The V and J genes are TRBV7-2 and TRBJ2-7, with D perhaps assigned TRBD1 or TRBD2 (5 bases each). Trimming stripped 5 bases from V and 0 bases from J, with 8 bases between. Germline CDR1 SGHTA, CDR2 FQGNSA. This CDR3 is 13 amino acids long. The CDR3 is CASSIGTSYEQYF. CDR3 nucleotides: TGTGCCAGCAGCATCGGGACCTCCTACGAGCAGTACTTC.

J is TRBJ1-1 and V is TRBV9; D remains unclear. CDR1 and CDR2 from the germline V gene are SGDLS and YYNGEE. V was clipped by 0 bases and J by 5 bases, with 11 bases between them. There are 14 residues in the CDR3. The CDR3 DNA is TGTGCCAGCAGCGTAGGGACTGAGGATACTGAAGCTTTCTTT. It codes for CASSVGTEDTEAFF.